This entry is about one T cell receptor beta chain. Its antigen remains unidentified. Reverse transcribing all isolated RNA meant expressed TCRB transcripts were sequenced. This table comes from immunoSEQ multiplex PCR, and its TCRdb copy is limited to in-frame clones, with some not included. The sample includes roughly 24,000 clones, 69% seen only once; the top ten take around 4%. This specimen comes from a study of beta chain features in type 1 diabetes. General study findings and limits: Fewer insertions but more deletions were seen at VDJ junctions in type 1 diabetes patients. Type 1 diabetes patients showed a moderate but significant shortening of TCRB CDR3s in all four CD4+ subsets. Across patients, naive, central memory and Treg TCRB repertoires exhibited apparently greater similarity than was observed across healthy donors.

Each of the CD4+ naive, central memory, regulatory and stem cell-like memory populations was sorted via CD45RO/CCR7/CD25/CD127/CD95/CD27. Purities over 95% were achieved in all sorted populations. The CDR3 runs 13 residues. CDR1 and CDR2 (germline): SGHTA, FQGNSA. V shed 5 bases and J shed 0 bases, with 5 bases lying between them. The sequence was obtained from a man aged 18 to 35 with type 1 diabetes. The V call is TRBV7-2, the J call TRBJ1-5; D not certain. Sequenced material: Tregs from blood. The CDR3 reads CASSPNSNQPQHF. In DNA form, the CDR3 reads TGTGCCAGCAGCCCCAATAGCAATCAGCCCCAGCATTTT. The full variable domain, with the rest looked up from reference TRBV7-2 and TRBJ1-5, is GAGVSQSPSNKVTEKGKDVELRCDPISGHTALYWYRQSLGQGLEFLIYFQGNSAPDKSGLPSDRFSAERTGGSVSTLTIQRTQQEDSAVYLCASSPNSNQPQHFGDGTRLSIL.